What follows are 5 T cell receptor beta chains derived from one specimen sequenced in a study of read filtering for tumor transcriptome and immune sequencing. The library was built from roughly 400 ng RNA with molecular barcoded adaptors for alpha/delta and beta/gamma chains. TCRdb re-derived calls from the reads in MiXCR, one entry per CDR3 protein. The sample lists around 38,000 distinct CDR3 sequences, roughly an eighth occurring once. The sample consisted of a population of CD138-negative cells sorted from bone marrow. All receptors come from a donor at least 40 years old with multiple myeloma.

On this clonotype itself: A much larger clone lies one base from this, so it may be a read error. This CDR3 is CATAGAVGRETQYF. DNA for the CDR3: TGTGCCACCGCGGGGGCAGTGGGGCGAGAGACCCAGTACTTC. V is TRBV10-3 and J is TRBJ2-5, with D perhaps matching TRBD2 (7 bases). The CDR3 is 14 amino acids. The V end lost 10 bases, the J end lost 4 bases, and 19 bases lay between the germline ends. Germline lookup yields CDR1 ENHRY and CDR2 SYGVKD.

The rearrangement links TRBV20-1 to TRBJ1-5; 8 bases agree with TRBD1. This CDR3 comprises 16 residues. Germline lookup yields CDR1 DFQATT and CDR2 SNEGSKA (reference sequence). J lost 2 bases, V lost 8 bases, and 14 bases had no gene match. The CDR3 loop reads CSTIPRTGSGNQPQHF. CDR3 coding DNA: TGCAGTACGATTCCCCGGACAGGGTCAGGCAATCAGCCCCAGCATTTT.

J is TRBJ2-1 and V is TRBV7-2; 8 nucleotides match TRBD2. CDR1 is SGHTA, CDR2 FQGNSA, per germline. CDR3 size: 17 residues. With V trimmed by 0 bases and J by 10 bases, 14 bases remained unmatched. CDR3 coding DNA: TGTGCCAGCAGCTTAGCGCGGCTATTAGCGGGGAGAAACGAGCAGTTCTTC. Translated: CASSLARLLAGRNEQFF. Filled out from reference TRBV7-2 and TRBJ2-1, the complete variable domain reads GAGVSQSPSNKVTEKGKDVELRCDPISGHTALYWYRQSLGQGLEFLIYFQGNSAPDKSGLPSDRFSAERTGGSVSTLTIQRTQQEDSAVYLCASSLARLLAGRNEQFFGPGTRLTVL.

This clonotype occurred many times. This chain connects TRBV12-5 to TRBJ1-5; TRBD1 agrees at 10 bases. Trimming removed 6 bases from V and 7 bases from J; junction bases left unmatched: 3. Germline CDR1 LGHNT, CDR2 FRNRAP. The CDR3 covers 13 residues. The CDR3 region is CASGRDRGQPQHF. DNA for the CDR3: TGTGCTAGTGGCCGGGACAGGGGACAGCCCCAGCATTTT.

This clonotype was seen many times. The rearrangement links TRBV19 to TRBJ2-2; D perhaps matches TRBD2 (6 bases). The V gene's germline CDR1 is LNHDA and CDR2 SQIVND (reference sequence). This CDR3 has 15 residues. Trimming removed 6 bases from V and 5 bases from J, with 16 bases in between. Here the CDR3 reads CASRGGSGATGELFF. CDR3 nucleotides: TGTGCCAGTAGGGGCGGTAGCGGTGCAACCGGGGAGCTGTTTTTT.